The present T cell receptor (beta chain) was sequenced within a study of beta chain features in type 1 diabetes. Study-level background: There was similarity between patients and healthy donors in age, gender and cell yields.

This clone occurred a few times. No antigen is known for it. Findings and caveats of the study: Possibly, sequencing cDNA over-represented cells that had high TCR expression levels.

The collection from each donor was one heparinised blood draw averaging about 116 mL. The investigators reverse transcribed all of the isolated RNA, so they sequenced expressed TCRB transcripts. Reads from naive, central memory and regulatory T cell samples averaged about 3.9 million. Profiling relied on immunoSEQ multiplex PCR, and the TCRdb table lists in-frame clones only, not all of them. Here the sample spans about 900,000 clones, roughly 17% being singletons. CDR3 size: 14 residues. The receptor's source is a young woman in good health. Material for sequencing was naive CD4+ T cells from blood. The V and J genes are TRBV21-1 and TRBJ2-7; TRBD1, the D gene given by the table, was not confirmed from the DNA. TRBV21-1 is designated a pseudogene. The CDR3 loop is CATTVYRLLVEQYF. The CDR3 DNA is TGTGCCACCACCGTTTACAGGCTTCTGGTCGAGCAGTACTTC.